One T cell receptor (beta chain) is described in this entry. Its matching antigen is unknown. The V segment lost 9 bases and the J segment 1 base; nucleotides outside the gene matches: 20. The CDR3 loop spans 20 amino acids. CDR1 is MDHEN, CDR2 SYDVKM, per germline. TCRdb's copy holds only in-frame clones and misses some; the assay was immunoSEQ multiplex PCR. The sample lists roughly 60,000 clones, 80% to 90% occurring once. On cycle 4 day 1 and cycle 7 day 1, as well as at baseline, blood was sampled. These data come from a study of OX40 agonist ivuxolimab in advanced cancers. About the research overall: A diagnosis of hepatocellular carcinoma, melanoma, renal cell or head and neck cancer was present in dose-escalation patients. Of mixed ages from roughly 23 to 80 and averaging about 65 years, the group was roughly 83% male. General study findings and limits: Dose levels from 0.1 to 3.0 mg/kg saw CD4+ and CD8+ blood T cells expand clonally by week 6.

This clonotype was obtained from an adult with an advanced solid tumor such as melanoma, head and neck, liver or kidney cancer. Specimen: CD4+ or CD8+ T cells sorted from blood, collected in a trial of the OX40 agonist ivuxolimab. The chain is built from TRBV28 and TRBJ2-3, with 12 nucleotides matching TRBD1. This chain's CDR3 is CASRGQGAVEKKVGTDTQYF. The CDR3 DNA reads TGTGCCAGTCGGGGACAGGGGGCCGTGGAGAAAAAGGTGGGCACAGATACGCAGTATTTT.